A single sample gave rise to the 15 T cell receptor beta chains below, sequenced in a study of PD-L1 blockade in urothelial cancer. Profiled with immunoSEQ multiplex PCR; TCRdb holds only in-frame clones, not every one. The sample shows some 66,000 clones, around 86% of them seen only once. Indicated time point: pretreatment peripheral blood. Sequenced here: PBMCs, sampled around atezolizumab (anti-PD-L1) treatment. These receptors originate from a man in his sixties with urothelial cancer.

The J gene is TRBJ1-5, the V gene TRBV28, with D unresolved. The germline V gene has CDR1 MDHEN and CDR2 SYDVKM. The V and J ends lost 6 bases and 15 bases respectively, with 18 bases between them. This CDR3 region has 12 residues. CDR3 amino acids: CASRPRGTERHF. CDR3 DNA: TGTGCCAGCAGGCCCCGCGGCACCGAGCGGCATTTT.

CDR3 nucleotides: TGTGCCATCAGAATGAGCGGAGACAGGGAGACTGAAGCTTTCTTT. Translation: CAIRMSGDRETEAFF. This chain connects TRBV10-3 to TRBJ1-1; 7 bases map to TRBD1. V lost 6 bases and J lost 5; bases outside the gene matches: 12. Per the germline V gene, CDR1 is ENHRY and CDR2 is SYGVKD. The length of the CDR3 is 15 residues.

The gene calls are TRBV6-5 and TRBJ2-7, with TRBD2 matching 13 bases. The CDR3 consists of 16 residues. Germline CDR1 is MNHEY and CDR2 is SVGAGI. V was pared by 0 bases and J by 2 bases, with 1 base of the junction left unmatched. The CDR3 region is CASSYSGTSGAYEQYF. CDR3 bases: TGTGCCAGCAGTTACTCCGGGACTAGCGGGGCCTACGAGCAGTACTTC.

V is TRBV6-1 and J is TRBJ1-5; no clear D gene. Deletions cut 3 bases from V and 6 bases from J, with 12 bases between. Germline V lookup: CDR1 MNHNS, CDR2 SASEGT. The CDR3 loop spans 14 amino acids. The CDR3 here is CASSDYTVGQPQHF. Written as DNA, the CDR3 is TGTGCCAGCAGTGATTACACAGTGGGTCAGCCCCAGCATTTT.

V and J are TRBV30 and TRBJ1-4; the D is unclear. V lost 5 bases, J lost 0 bases, and 10 bases lay in between. CDR1 and CDR2 (germline): GTSNPN, SVGIG (reference sequence). CDR3 size: 14 residues. The CDR3 DNA follows: TGTGCCTGGCAGCACAGAGCAACTAATGAAAAACTGTTTTTT. Its translation: CAWQHRATNEKLFF.

J is TRBJ1-1 and V is TRBV7-8; D uncertain. This CDR3 comprises 13 residues. Deletions cut 5 bases from V and 1 base from J, with 8 bases between. CDR1 is SGHVS and CDR2 is FQNEAQ in the germline V gene. In nucleotides, the CDR3 is TGTGCCAGCAGCCCCGGAGGGAACACTGAAGCTTTCTTT. It yields the protein CASSPGGNTEAFF.

This sequence joins TRBV5-1 and TRBJ1-5, with D perhaps TRBD1 (5 bases). This CDR3 comprises 14 residues. The V gene lost 4 bases and the J gene lost 0 bases, with 8 bases spanning the gap. Germline CDR1 and CDR2: SGHRS and YFSETQ. The chain's CDR3 is CASSLDSSNQPQHF. The CDR3 DNA is TGCGCCAGCAGCCTTGACAGTAGCAATCAGCCCCAGCATTTT.

The genes are TRBV19 and TRBJ1-2; D is perhaps TRBD1 (5 bases). The CDR3 runs to 14 residues. Germline V CDR1 and CDR2: LNHDA, SQIVND (reference sequence). The V end lost 4 bases, the J end lost 3 bases, and 12 bases lay between the germline ends. Written as DNA, the CDR3 is TGTGCCAGTAGTAATATTCGGGGGGACTATGGCTACACCTTC. It is translated as CASSNIRGDYGYTF. Combining the CDR3 with reference TRBV19 and TRBJ1-2 gives the whole variable domain DGGITQSPKYLFRKEGQNVTLSCEQNLNHDAMYWYRQDPGQGLRLIYYSQIVNDFQKGDIAEGYSVSREKKESFPLTVTSAQKNPTAFYLCASSNIRGDYGYTFGSGTRLTVV.

The J gene is TRBJ1-6, the V gene TRBV6-5; maybe TRBD1 (6 bases). Trimming removed 2 bases at V and 7 bases at J, with 9 bases between. The CDR3 runs 14 residues. Germline V gene lookup returns CDR1 MNHEY and CDR2 SVGAGI. CDR3 sequence: CASSYGGQNSPLHF. The CDR3, as DNA: TGTGCCAGCAGTTACGGAGGACAGAATTCACCCCTCCACTTT.

V usage is TRBV5-5 and J usage is TRBJ2-3; D ambiguous. V was cut by 3 bases and J by 0 bases, with 5 bases left in between. The germline gives CDR1 SGHKS, CDR2 YYEKEE (reference sequence). The CDR3 contains 13 residues. The CDR3 DNA reads TGTGCCAGCAGCTCCGGGAGCACAGATACGCAGTATTTT. It codes for CASSSGSTDTQYF.

The J gene is TRBJ2-6, the V gene TRBV27, with D hard to call. Germline-derived CDR1 and CDR2 are MNHEY and SMNVEV (reference sequence). CDR3 length: 17 residues. V was clipped by 4 bases and J by 1 base, with 14 bases between them. CDR3 DNA: TGTGCCAGCAGTTCTCGGGTGGCAATTTCTGGGGCCAACGTCCTGACTTTC. Translation: CASSSRVAISGANVLTF.

V and J are TRBV15 and TRBJ2-2; 9 bases are shared with TRBD1. This CDR3 spans 16 amino acids. V was clipped by 4 bases and J by 6 bases; unmatched bases: 9. Germline CDR1 reads LNHNV; CDR2 reads YYDKDF (reference sequence). The chain's CDR3 is CATSILTGGGPGELFF. The DNA of the CDR3 is TGTGCCACCAGCATACTAACAGGGGGCGGACCCGGGGAGCTGTTTTTT.

The genes are TRBV19 and TRBJ2-7; TRBD2 agrees at 8 bases. The germline V gene encodes CDR1 LNHDA and CDR2 SQIVND (reference sequence). The V and J ends lost 10 bases and 0 bases, in that order; junction bases with no gene match: 8. The CDR3 extends over 14 amino acids. This CDR3 is CATRTGGGSYEQYF. CDR3 sequence (DNA): TGTGCCACCAGAACGGGGGGGGGCTCCTACGAGCAGTACTTC.

Only one count was recorded for this clone. The rearrangement joins TRBV28 to TRBJ2-5; 8 nucleotides match TRBD2. Germline CDR1 and CDR2: MDHEN and SYDVKM. After removal of 6 bases from V and 0 bases from J, the junction contained 6 bases not matched to a gene. This CDR3 has 15 amino acids. CDR3 coding DNA: TGTGCCAGCAGACCGGGGGGGCGGTACCAAGAGACCCAGTACTTC. This encodes CASRPGGRYQETQYF. Full variable domain (missing parts from reference TRBV28 and TRBJ2-5): DVKVTQSSRYLVKRTGEKVFLECVQDMDHENMFWYRQDPGLGLRLIYFSYDVKMKEKGDIPEGYSVSREKKERFSLILESASTNQTSMYLCASRPGGRYQETQYFGPGTRLLVL.

This clone was observed a few times. The V and J genes are TRBV27 and TRBJ1-4; a weak D match, TRBD1 (5 bases). Trimming shortened V by 6 bases and J by 4 bases, and 9 bases separated the two germline ends. This CDR3 contains 13 residues. Germline lookup yields CDR1 MNHEY and CDR2 SMNVEV (reference sequence). Written as DNA, the CDR3 is TGTGCCAGCAGAGGGGTTGGTAATGAAAAACTGTTTTTT. It yields the protein CASRGVGNEKLFF.